The 3 T cell receptor beta chains reported below all come from one sample, sequenced in a study of cytomegalovirus exposure and HLA in healthy donors. Assay: immunoSEQ multiplex PCR; the TCRdb copy retains only in-frame clones and omits some. The table lists approximately 97,000 clones, about 93% of them singletons, with around 1.1% in the top ten. Sequencing input: PBMCs. Receptor source: a woman in her 30s in good health and CMV-seropositive.

The chain links TRBV7-9 to TRBJ2-1, with 11 positions matching TRBD1. With 6 bases clipped from V and 8 bases from J, the junction kept 18 bases outside the gene matches. CDR3 length: 18 amino acids. Germline CDR1 reads SEHNR; CDR2 reads FQNEAQ (reference sequence). The CDR3 DNA reads as TGTGCCAGCAGGCCCCCCATAACCGGGACAGGGGGTTGCGATGAGCAGTTCTTC. Translating it yields CASRPPITGTGGCDEQFF.

The chain joins TRBV2 to TRBJ1-5; 7 positions match TRBD1. J gave up 0 bases and V 6 bases, and 5 bases lay outside the gene matches. Germline V gene lookup returns CDR1 SNHLY and CDR2 FYNNEI. The CDR3 consists of 15 residues. The CDR3 sequence: CASRAQGVSNQPQHF. The CDR3 DNA follows: TGTGCCAGCAGGGCCCAGGGGGTTAGCAATCAGCCCCAGCATTTT.

The chain combines TRBV5-6 with TRBJ1-1; 9 nucleotides agree with TRBD1. J gave up 2 bases and V 4 bases, and 12 bases lay outside the gene matches. This CDR3 spans 17 amino acids. CDR1 and CDR2 (germline): SGHDT, YYEEEE. The CDR3 region is CASSIPGQGKFNTEAFF. Here the CDR3 DNA reads TGTGCCAGCAGCATACCGGGACAGGGAAAGTTTAACACTGAAGCTTTCTTT.